The T cell receptor beta chain described here comes from a study of T cell responses to AZD1222 COVID-19 vaccine. Study-wide results and caveats: Across spike, vaccine-associated CD4 TCRs were found, dominant at 160-218 and 743-854. Close to half of all spike-specific TCRs reportedly target regions of the variants that are unmutated.

Comments on this clone: Antigen specificity is unknown.

Trimming stripped 2 bases from V and 8 bases from J, with 12 bases between. The CDR3 totals 13 residues. The germline CDR1 and CDR2 sequences are KGHSH and LQKENI. Clones were sequenced by immunoSEQ multiplex PCR, and TCRdb holds only the in-frame ones, with some missing. The table records roughly 200,000 clones, approximately 93% of them present only once. Second-dose intervals near 4 or 12 weeks were combined. V and J are TRBV18 and TRBJ1-1; a possible D gene is TRBD1 (6 bases). This clonotype was obtained from an adult who received the AZD1222 COVID-19 vaccine. This specimen consisted of peripheral blood, obtained 28 days after the second AZD1222 dose. CDR3 coding DNA: TGTGCCAGCTCACCATCTGTGGGGACAGAAGCTTTCTTT. This translates into CASSPSVGTEAFF. The full variable domain, its missing parts supplied by reference TRBV18 and TRBJ1-1, is NAGVMQNPRHLVRRRGQEARLRCSPMKGHSHVYWYRQLPEEGLKFMVYLQKENIIDESGMPKERFSAEFPKEGPSILRIQQVVRGDSAAYFCASSPSVGTEAFFGQGTRLTVV.